The T cell receptor (beta chain) under discussion was sequenced for a study of OX40 agonist ivuxolimab in advanced cancers. Whole-study context: As their treatment, patients were administered ivuxolimab, an agonistic anti-OX40 (CD134) antibody. Patients were 65% to 85% male with ages about 23 to 79, mean about 65.

Study findings and constraints: There were, on average, more expanded clones in CD8+ T cells than in CD4+. At doses 0.1 to 3.0 mg/kg, CD4+ and CD8+ clones expanded.

In the case of this clone: Its antigen is still unknown.

Trimming stripped 3 bases from V and 1 base from J, with 8 bases between. The CDR3 covers 13 residues. Germline V gene lookup returns CDR1 SGDLS and CDR2 YYNGEE. The data were produced by immunoSEQ multiplex PCR, yet TCRdb's version contains in-frame clones alone and is incomplete. The table has some 87,000 clones, 94% seen once; the top ten hold approximately 11%. The TCR was taken from an adult with an advanced solid tumor such as melanoma, head and neck, liver or kidney cancer. The chain couples TRBV9 to TRBJ2-7; tentative D call: TRBD1 (5 bases). This material consisted of CD4+ or CD8+ T cells sorted from blood, taken in a trial of the OX40 agonist ivuxolimab. CDR3 bases: TGTGCCAGCAGCGCCACAGGATCCTACGAGCAGTACTTC. Its protein product is CASSATGSYEQYF. The full variable domain, its missing parts supplied by reference TRBV9 and TRBJ2-7, is DSGVTQTPKHLITATGQRVTLRCSPRSGDLSVYWYQQSLDQGLQFLIQYYNGEERAKGNILERFSAQQFPDLHSELNLSSLELGDSALYFCASSATGSYEQYFGPGTRLTVT.